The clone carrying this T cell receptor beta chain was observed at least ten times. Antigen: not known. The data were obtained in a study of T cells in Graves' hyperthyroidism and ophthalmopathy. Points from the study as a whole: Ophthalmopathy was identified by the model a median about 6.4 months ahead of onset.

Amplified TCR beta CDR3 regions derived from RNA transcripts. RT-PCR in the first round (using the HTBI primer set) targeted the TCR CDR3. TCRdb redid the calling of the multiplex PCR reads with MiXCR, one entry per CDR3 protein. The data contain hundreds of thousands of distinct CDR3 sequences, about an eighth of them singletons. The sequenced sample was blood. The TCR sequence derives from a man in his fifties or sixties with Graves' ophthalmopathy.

The CDR3 nucleotides are TGTGCCAGCAGACGGACAGGGCGGTCTGGCATGAACACTGAAGCTTTCTTT. This gives the protein CASRRTGRSGMNTEAFF. The chain joins TRBV7-9 to TRBJ1-1, with 8 bases matching TRBD1. CDR3 length: 17 amino acids. CDR1 is SEHNR, CDR2 FQNEAQ, per germline (reference sequence). Trimming took 6 bases from V and 0 from J; bases not matched to a gene: 12.